One and the same sample provided the 14 T cell receptor beta chains below, sequenced in a study of beta chain features in type 1 diabetes (dated 2018 in TCRdb). Library preparation used the immunoSEQ multiplex PCR assay. All of the isolated RNA was reverse transcribed with the High Capacity cDNA Reverse Transcription Kit, so expressed TCRB transcripts were sequenced. Not all clones reach the TCRdb copy of this immuneACCESS table, which keeps in-frame sequences only. Checked studies attribute under half of the gap to unresolved V genes and leave the rest unexplained. In all, the sample holds more than 350,000 clones, and 11% of those were seen once. The top ten clones comprise over 0.035% of the sample. Sample: naive CD4+ T cells from blood. The sample's cell subset or site label, in plain terms: true naive CD4+ T cells. The receptor source for this set is a woman under 30 in good health.

This clone was found a few times. The chain employs TRBV28 and TRBJ1-6, with 7 bases matching TRBD1. Germline V gene sequence: CDR1 MDHEN, CDR2 SYDVKM. The V segment lost 5 bases and the J segment 10 bases; nucleotides outside the gene matches: 11. This CDR3 has 15 residues. CDR3 region: CASSRAEGADSPLHF. The DNA of the CDR3 is TGTGCCAGCAGTCGAGCCGAGGGGGCTGACTCACCCCTCCACTTT.

V usage is TRBV2 and J usage is TRBJ2-3; D remains unclear. The germline gives CDR1 SNHLY, CDR2 FYNNEI. The CDR3 spans 14 residues. Trimming removed 2 bases at V and 2 bases at J, with 8 bases between. This CDR3 is CASSEKQITDTQYF. The CDR3 DNA follows: TGTGCCAGCAGTGAAAAACAGATCACAGATACGCAGTATTTT.

J is TRBJ2-5 and V is TRBV28; D may correspond to TRBD1 or TRBD2 (7 bases each). V lost 3 bases, J lost 2 bases, and 10 bases lay in between. CDR3 size: 14 residues. CDR1 is MDHEN, CDR2 SYDVKM, per germline. DNA of the CDR3: TGTGCCAGCAGTTTTCAGGGGGGGCAAGAGACCCAGTACTTC. The encoded protein is CASSFQGGQETQYF.

This clone appeared a few times. DNA for the CDR3: TGTGCCAGCAGCAAAATGACCATTTCCTACGAGCAGTACGTC. It encodes CASSKMTISYEQYV. The rearrangement links TRBV21-1 to TRBJ2-7. TRBV21-1 is described as a pseudogene. The CDR3 is 14 residues long.

In this sample, this clone turned up a few times. V gene TRBV10-3 combines with J gene TRBJ1-1, with D possibly TRBD1 on 6 matching bases. V was cut by 6 bases and J by 3 bases, with 17 bases left in between. The CDR3 loop spans 15 amino acids. In germline, CDR1 is ENHRY, CDR2 SYGVKD. CDR3 sequence reads: CAISNREAWDTEAFF. CDR3 sequence (DNA): TGTGCCATCAGCAACAGGGAAGCATGGGACACTGAAGCTTTCTTT.

The table lists this clone with a few counts. The chain joins TRBV25-1 to TRBJ2-3, with D possibly TRBD1 on 6 matching bases. The CDR3 has 14 residues. Germline assignment: CDR1 MGHDK and CDR2 SYGVNS. V lost 4 bases, J lost 1 base, and 9 bases lay in between. The CDR3 protein is CASSGAGGTDTQYF. The DNA for the CDR3 is TGTGCCAGCAGTGGGGCAGGGGGCACAGATACGCAGTATTTT.

The table lists this clone with a few counts. The chain couples TRBV30 to TRBJ2-4; 9 nucleotides match TRBD2. V lost 2 bases, J lost 0 bases, and 5 bases stayed unmatched. Germline V gene lookup returns CDR1 GTSNPN and CDR2 SVGIG (reference sequence). The CDR3 is made up of 16 amino acids. The CDR3 loop is CAWSSGRFLAKNIQYF. The CDR3 coding sequence is TGTGCCTGGAGTAGCGGGAGGTTCCTAGCCAAAAACATTCAGTACTTC.

The V gene is TRBV28, the J gene TRBJ2-5; 8 positions agree with TRBD1. The trim removed 3 bases at V and 5 bases at J, leaving 11 bases unmatched. CDR3 size: 16 residues. CDR1 and CDR2 from the germline V gene are MDHEN and SYDVKM. The CDR3 sequence: CASSFPQAGGVETQYF. CDR3 nucleotides: TGTGCCAGCAGTTTCCCCCAGGCAGGGGGCGTGGAGACCCAGTACTTC.

This sequence joins TRBV4-1 and TRBJ2-7; no reliable D call. V dropped 0 bases and J dropped 7 bases, with 10 bases sitting between them. This CDR3 has 13 residues. Germline assignment: CDR1 MGHRA and CDR2 YSYEKL. Here the CDR3 DNA reads TGCGCCAGCAGCCAAGAGCCAGGATGGGAGCAGTACGTC. Translated, it gives CASSQEPGWEQYV.

This clone occurred many times. The chain employs TRBV21-1 and TRBJ1-4. TRBV21-1 corresponds to a pseudogene. The CDR3 runs 11 residues. Written as DNA, the CDR3 is TGTGCCAGCAGCAATCATGCAAAACTGTTTTTT. Translated: CASSNHAKLFF.

CDR3 protein: CASSQRDGNPDTQYF. As DNA, the CDR3 is TGCGCCAGCAGCCAACGAGATGGAAACCCCGATACGCAGTATTTT. V usage is TRBV4-1 and J usage is TRBJ2-3; D uncertain. V gave up 2 bases and J gave up 6 bases, with 15 bases separating them. The CDR3 contains 15 residues. The germline V gene encodes CDR1 MGHRA and CDR2 YSYEKL.

This clone was seen more than once but under ten times. The V gene is TRBV7-9, the J gene TRBJ2-2; the D is unclear. The V and J ends lost 5 bases and 3 bases respectively, with 10 bases between them. CDR3 size: 14 residues. Germline V gene data show CDR1 as SEHNR and CDR2 as FQNEAQ (reference sequence). CDR3 residues: CASSPDLYTGELFF. The DNA for the CDR3 is TGTGCCAGCAGCCCGGATCTGTACACCGGGGAGCTGTTTTTT.

This chain uses TRBV7-7 with TRBJ2-1; the match to TRBD1 covers 9 bases. The V gene end was trimmed by 3 bases and the J gene end by 11 bases; junction bases not matched to a gene: 8. CDR1 and CDR2 from the germline V gene are SSHAT and FNYEAQ (reference sequence). There are 14 residues in the CDR3. The DNA for the CDR3 is TGTGCCAGCAGCTTGGACGAAAACAGGGGGCAGCAGTTCTTC. Translating gives CASSLDENRGQQFF.

This chain connects TRBV7-3 to TRBJ2-2, with TRBD1 matching 8 bases. J lost 3 bases, V lost 0 bases, and 6 bases had no gene match. The length of the CDR3 is 17 residues. Germline V lookup: CDR1 SGHTA, CDR2 FQGTGA. Here the CDR3 DNA reads TGTGCCAGCAGCTTAACGAGGACAGGGAGTCACACCGGGGAGCTGTTTTTT. Amino acid sequence: CASSLTRTGSHTGELFF.